This T cell receptor beta chain was documented in a study of shared clonotypes between healthy human individuals. Running of the assay took place at deep level. Once extracted for a subset, genomic DNA was divided evenly among several immunoSEQ plates. Assay used: immunoSEQ multiplex PCR; TCRdb lists only in-frame clones, some missing. The data contain more than 2,000,000 clones, roughly nine tenths of them singletons. Per the germline V gene, CDR1 is SNHLY and CDR2 is FYNNEI. The CDR3 runs 15 residues. V shed 7 bases and J 7 bases; nucleotides not matched to a gene: 15. The chain is built from TRBV2 and TRBJ2-7, with 8 positions matching TRBD1. Sequencing was done on a sample of naive CD4+ T cells sorted from blood. Specified subset: CD45RA+ positively selected. This clonotype originated in a man aged 18 to 29 in good health. The CDR3 coding sequence is TGTGCCAGCACCCCCAGGACAGGGCCAGGGTTTGAGCAGTACTTC. Protein sequence: CASTPRTGPGFEQYF. Full variable domain (remainder filled in from reference TRBV2 and TRBJ2-7): EPEVTQTPSHQVTQMGQEVILRCVPISNHLYFYWYRQILGQKVEFLVSFYNNEISEKSEIFDDQFSVERPDGSNFTLKIRSTKLEDSAMYFCASTPRTGPGFEQYFGPGTRLTVT.